This TCR beta chain was recorded in a study of post-analysis software for immune sequencing data. Included in the TCR beta cDNA libraries were unique molecular identifiers. TCRdb re-analysed the PCR reads in MiXCR, keeping a single row per CDR3 protein. This sample has hundreds of thousands of distinct CDR3 sequences, with around 64% found just once. Findings and limits, study-wide: Under the F measure, samples that were prepared in one batch clustered strongly together. A few TRBV segments occurring more often in patients than controls included TRBV5-6, TRBV5-1 and TRBV20-1.

In germline, CDR1 is MGHRA, CDR2 YSYEKL. The CDR3 has 14 amino acids. V was trimmed by 2 bases and J by 6 bases, leaving 11 bases between them. Notes on this clonotype: The antigen remains unidentified.

This TCR derives from a girl aged 2-15 years with multiple sclerosis. The specimen was blood. The chain joins TRBV4-1 to TRBJ2-1, with D perhaps TRBD2 (6 bases). The CDR3 here is CASSQHGGSNEQFF. DNA for the CDR3: TGCGCCAGCAGCCAACACGGGGGATCCAATGAGCAGTTCTTC.